What follows describes a single T cell receptor beta chain. The antigen is not known. Some clones are missing from TCRdb's copy, which holds only in-frame ones; the method was immunoSEQ multiplex PCR. Of about 130,000 clones in the sample, roughly nine tenths were seen once. The data originate from a study of T cell responses to AZD1222 COVID-19 vaccine. Broader study findings: Spike-specific TCR depth and breadth grew after two AZD1222 doses.

Germline V gene data show CDR1 as SQVTM and CDR2 as ANQGSEA. J lost 1 base, V lost 7 bases, and 6 bases had no gene match. The CDR3 length is 13 residues. The chain couples TRBV29-1 to TRBJ1-1; the match to TRBD1 covers 7 bases. Sample: peripheral blood, taken on day 0 of AZD1222 vaccination. The TCR originated in an adult in good health. This CDR3 is CSASRDRNTEAFF. CDR3 DNA: TGCAGCGCTAGCCGGGACAGGAACACTGAAGCTTTCTTT.